Here is one T cell receptor (beta chain) with its context. These data are taken from a study of blood T cell repertoires in COVID-19. Overall study context: The United States, Italy and Spain supplied acute and convalescent COVID-19 samples. In each case, the material was cDNA or gDNA derived from T cells, B-cell-depleted T cells, or PBMCs.

Trimming took 5 bases from V and 6 from J; bases not matched to a gene: 10. Germline CDR1 reads MDHEN; CDR2 reads SYDVKM. CDR3 size: 16 residues. In the authors' methods: The assay estimated nucleated cells by amplifying reference gene primers. The protocol was immunoSEQ multiplex PCR, while the TCRdb copy is restricted to in-frame clones and leaves out a portion. That table furnishes V, J and clone size, whereas the DNA furnished D and trimming. The sample consists of 210,000 or so clones, about 92% of them appearing once. The source of this sequence is a man aged 30 to 45 with acute or convalescent COVID-19. Input material: peripheral blood. The rearrangement uses TRBV28 and TRBJ2-2, with 9 nucleotides matching TRBD2. The CDR3 nucleotides read TGTGCCAGCAGTCCCTCAGGAGCGGGAGGCCCCGGGGAGCTGTTTTTT. Protein: CASSPSGAGGPGELFF.